The text below deals with one T cell receptor beta chain. No antigen is known for it. Libraries were prepared by immunoSEQ multiplex PCR; TCRdb keeps only in-frame clonotypes and omits some of them. The sample lists about 75,000 clones, about 87% occurring once. The sample belongs to a study of T cell responses to AZD1222 COVID-19 vaccine. Study-wide findings and caveats: Unmutated variant regions are reportedly targeted by nearly half of spike-specific TCRs. Only after the peak T cell response were repertoires sampled.

The sequence was obtained from an adult who received the MenACWY meningococcal vaccine as a control. This specimen was peripheral blood, taken 28 days after the second dose of the MenACWY control vaccine.

The CDR3 here is CATGTGVNYGYTF. CDR3 in DNA: TGTGCCACCGGGACAGGGGTAAACTATGGCTACACCTTC. The chain is built from TRBV27 and TRBJ1-2; 10 nucleotides agree with TRBD1. Per the germline V gene, CDR1 is MNHEY and CDR2 is SMNVEV (reference sequence). The V segment lost 10 bases and the J segment 2 bases; nucleotides outside the gene matches: 4. The CDR3 consists of 13 residues.